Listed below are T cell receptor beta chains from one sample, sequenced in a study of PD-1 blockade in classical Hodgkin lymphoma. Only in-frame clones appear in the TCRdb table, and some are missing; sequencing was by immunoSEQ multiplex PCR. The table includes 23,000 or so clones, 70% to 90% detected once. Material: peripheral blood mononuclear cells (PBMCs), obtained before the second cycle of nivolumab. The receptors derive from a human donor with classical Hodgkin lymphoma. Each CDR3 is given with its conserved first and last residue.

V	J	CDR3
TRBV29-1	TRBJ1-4	CSVGQGREKLFF
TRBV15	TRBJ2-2	CATSRVKGINTGELFF
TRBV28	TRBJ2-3	CASSLTGGVQYF
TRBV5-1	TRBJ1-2	CASSLSVGPGYGYTF
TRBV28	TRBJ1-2	CASSVVRDRDYGYTF
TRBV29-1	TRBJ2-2	CSVWGATNTGELFF
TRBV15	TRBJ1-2	CATSGGRGEGYTF
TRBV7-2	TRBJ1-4	CASSLGTGRGGNNEKLFF
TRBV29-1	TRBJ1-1	CSVERTGGTEAFF
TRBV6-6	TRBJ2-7	CASSYSWAGDYEQYF
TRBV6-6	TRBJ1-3	CASRTGRPSGNTIYF
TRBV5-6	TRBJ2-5	CASSSGQGQETQYF
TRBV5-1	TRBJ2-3	CASSLGIAGGPSDTQYF
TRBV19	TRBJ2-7	CASSFGRSYEQYF
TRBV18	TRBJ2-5	CASSPPWTGAEETQYF
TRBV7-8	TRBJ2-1	CASRQYNEQFF
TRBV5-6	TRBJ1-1	CASSLSLWGRYEAFF
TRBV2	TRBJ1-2	CASSEAGRVNYGYTF
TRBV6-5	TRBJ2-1	CASSNSPTVKGEQFF
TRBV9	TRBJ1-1	CASSVVPEDTEAFF
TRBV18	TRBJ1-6	CASSPNRGGTNSPLHF
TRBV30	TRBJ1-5	CAWSFPGTAYQPQHF
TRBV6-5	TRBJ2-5	CASNQGGETQYF
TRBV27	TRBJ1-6	CASSFGRVSPLHF
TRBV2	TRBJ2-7	CASSSSGGYYEQYF